Sequencing of this TCR beta chain was carried out in a study of blood T cells in healthy people across ages (dated by TCRdb to about 2015). Some background on the complete study: In model experiments, template switching captured about one uniquely barcoded TCR beta cDNA molecule for every two T cells. The study measured age-related changes in TCR beta repertoire diversity using deep sequencing normalized with unique cDNA molecular identifiers. Four age groups were formed from the donors: young (average approximately 15 years), middle-aged (roughly 38), aged (under 70) and long-lived (about 75). Donors of different ages were randomly distributed across sequencing lanes to avoid experimental bias. For two donors (one aged 18 to 29 and one aged 80 or older), the study analyzed two additional independent replicas of 1 million unique cDNA reads from the same blood draw. Results and caveats for the whole study, not just this receptor: Observed TCR beta diversity per million T cells fell roughly linearly with age, and a significant reduction was already apparent by age around 40. Because the CMV infection status of the donors was unknown, age-related changes in expanded clonotypes may potentially have been confounded. Estimates of total diversity based on one million sequenced T cells were considered lower bounds and underestimates. The percentage of naive T cells measured by flow cytometry correlated strongly with observed TCR beta diversity. Because profiling used bulk unsorted PBMCs, naive and antigen-experienced compartments could not be compared conclusively. Compared with the aged group, the long-lived group had more naive CD4+ T cells, fewer expanded clones and increased TCR diversity, a pattern suggesting age selection.

Taken from the germline V gene (reference sequence), the CDR1 and CDR2 loops are SEHNR and FQNEAQ. V has 5 bases trimmed and J has 4 bases trimmed; junction bases matching no gene number 10. The CDR3, from cysteine to phenylalanine, totals 16 residues. Only the CDR3 portion is preserved as DNA: 48 bases, with reading frame beginning at the first base. Concerning this clonotype: The antigen this receptor binds is unknown. It has no much larger one-base neighbor in the sample; base qualities were not kept.

Libraries were prepared through 5' RACE. TCRdb shows the sequencer as Illumina HiSeq 2500. The second PCR ran for roughly 7 to 12 cycles and used a J-beta primer mix along with a sample-barcoded 5' primer. A template-switch 5' adaptor carrying 12 random nucleotides introduced a unique molecular identifier onto each TCR beta cDNA molecule. At least 3 million CDR3-containing paired-end reads were obtained from each sample. The Mint cDNA synthesis kit, primed by a TRBC-specific oligonucleotide, was used to synthesize first-strand cDNA from all RNA. Following uracil-DNA glycosylase treatment, all cDNA underwent a first 18-cycle PCR with the universal primers M1SS and BC2_uni_R. Per the original workflow: Normalization of each sample was performed by random selection of 1 million high-quality reads, each carrying a distinct molecular identifier. Instead of being binned into consensus sequences, reads that shared molecular identifiers were thrown out. MiTCR, set to a Q25 quality threshold and the strictest error-elimination algorithm, was used for CDR3 identification, clonotype clustering and error correction. Lower-bound total TCR beta diversity was estimated with a nonparametric unseen species model using Euler transformation. Through fastp at Q25 and MiXCR, TCRdb rebuilt clones from the public reads, retaining in-frame beta chains. Duplicate CDR3 protein sequences are folded into a single record with the most common DNA and genes. TCRdb, not the authors, supplied the V and J calls. The sample records approximately 800,000 distinct CDR3 sequences, around 62% of which are singletons. Of the sample, approximately 30% is held by the ten largest clones.

The approximately 39 donors, aged about 6 to 100 years, were systemically healthy Caucasian individuals from Russia. Ten milliliters of peripheral blood were drawn from each donor into EDTA-treated Vacutainer tubes. Ficoll-Paque density-gradient centrifugation was used to isolate PBMCs, with at least 6.5 million per sample. Trizol reagent was used to extract total RNA from PBMCs, with at least 5.5 micrograms per sample. Naive CD45RAhigh/CD27high T cell percentages were measured by flow cytometry on a PBMC aliquot from every donor. In this chain, TRBV7-9 is recombined with TRBJ2-7, with TRBD1 identical over 11 junction bases. Sequencing was done on a sample of blood. This TCR derives from a man aged 30-40 years in good health. The nucleotide sequence is TGTGCCAGCAGCCCACAAGCCCGGGACAGGGGGTACGAGCAGTACTTC. This gives the protein CASSPQARDRGYEQYF.